The TCR beta chain described here comes from a study of blood T cell repertoires in COVID-19. TCRdb's copy holds only in-frame clones and misses some; the assay was immunoSEQ multiplex PCR. The data show under 45,000 clones, 85% to 95% seen once. The germline V gene encodes CDR1 MNHEY and CDR2 SVGAGI. This CDR3 region has 14 residues. J was trimmed by 2 bases and V by 7 bases; bases with no gene match: 7. This TCR came from a man in his sixties with active or convalescent COVID-19. The specimen was peripheral blood. The chain is built from TRBV6-5 and TRBJ2-7; TRBD2 aligns across 8 bases. Here the CDR3 reads CASTLTSATYEQYF. The CDR3 coding sequence is TGTGCCAGCACCTTGACTAGCGCCACCTACGAGCAGTACTTC.